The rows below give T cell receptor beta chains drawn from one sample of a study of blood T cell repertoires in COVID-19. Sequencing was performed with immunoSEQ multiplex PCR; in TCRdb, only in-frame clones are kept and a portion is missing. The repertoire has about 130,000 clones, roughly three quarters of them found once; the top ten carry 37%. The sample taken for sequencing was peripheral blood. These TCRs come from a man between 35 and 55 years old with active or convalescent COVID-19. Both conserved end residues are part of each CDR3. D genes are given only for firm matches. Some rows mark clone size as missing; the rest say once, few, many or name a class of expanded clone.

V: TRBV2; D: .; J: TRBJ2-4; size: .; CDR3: CASSENRVAKNIQYF; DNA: TGTGCCAGCAGTGAAAACAGAGTCGCCAAAAACATTCAGTACTTC
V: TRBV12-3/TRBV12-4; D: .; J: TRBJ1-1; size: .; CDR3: CASSRATGSEAFF; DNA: TGTGCCAGCAGTCGGGCAACAGGGTCGGAAGCTTTCTTT
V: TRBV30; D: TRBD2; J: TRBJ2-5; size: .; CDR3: CAWNSGRIGETQYF; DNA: TGTGCCTGGAACAGCGGGAGAATCGGAGAGACCCAGTACTTC
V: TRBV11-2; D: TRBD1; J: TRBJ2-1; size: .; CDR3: CASSGQVRSYNEQFF; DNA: TGTGCCAGCAGCGGACAGGTACGCTCCTACAATGAGCAGTTCTTC
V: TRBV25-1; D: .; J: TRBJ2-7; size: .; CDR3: CASSPPEGVNEQYF; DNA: TGTGCCAGCAGCCCCCCAGAGGGGGTCAACGAGCAGTACTTC
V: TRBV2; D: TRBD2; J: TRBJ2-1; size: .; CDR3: CASSGQAGGVDEQFF; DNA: TGTGCCAGCAGTGGCCAAGCGGGGGGGGTGGATGAGCAGTTCTTC
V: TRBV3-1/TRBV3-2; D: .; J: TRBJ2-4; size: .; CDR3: CASSQTVAKNIQYF; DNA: TGTGCCAGCAGCCAAACAGTAGCCAAAAACATTCAGTACTTC
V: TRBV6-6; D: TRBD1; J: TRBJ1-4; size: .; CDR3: CASSYSGTGPEKLFF; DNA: TGTGCCAGCAGTTACTCTGGGACAGGGCCGGAAAAACTGTTTTTT
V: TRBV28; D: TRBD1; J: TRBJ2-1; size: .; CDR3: CASSADRGHEQFF; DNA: TGTGCCAGCAGTGCGGACAGGGGTCATGAGCAGTTCTTC
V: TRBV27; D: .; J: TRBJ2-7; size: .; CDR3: CASKILPGQHYEQYF; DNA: TGTGCCAGCAAAATACTTCCGGGTCAACACTACGAGCAGTACTTC
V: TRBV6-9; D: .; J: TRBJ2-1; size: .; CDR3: CASSSPPSLNNEQFF; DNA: TGTGCCAGCAGTTCCCCACCAAGCCTCAACAATGAGCAGTTCTTC
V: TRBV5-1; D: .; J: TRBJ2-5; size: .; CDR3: CASSLSGTETQYF; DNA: TGCGCCAGCAGCTTGTCTGGCACAGAGACCCAGTACTTC
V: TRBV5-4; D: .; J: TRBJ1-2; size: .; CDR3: CASSPMRGYGYTF; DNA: TGTGCCAGCAGCCCCATGCGGGGCTATGGCTACACCTTC
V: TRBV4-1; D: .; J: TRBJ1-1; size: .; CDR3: CASSQDRLNTEAFF; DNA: TGCGCCAGCAGCCAAGACAGGTTGAACACTGAAGCTTTCTTT
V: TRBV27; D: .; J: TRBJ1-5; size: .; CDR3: CASSLPLALQPQHF; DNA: TGTGCCAGCAGTTTACCCCTAGCCCTTCAGCCCCAGCATTTT
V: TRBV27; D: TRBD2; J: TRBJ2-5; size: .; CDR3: CASSLRTSGGPQYF; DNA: TGTGCCAGCAGCCTAAGGACTAGTGGCGGGCCCCAGTACTTC
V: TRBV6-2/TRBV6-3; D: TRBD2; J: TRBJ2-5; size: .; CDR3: CASTPLPMAGVETQYF; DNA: TGTGCCAGCACCCCTCTCCCCATGGCGGGAGTGGAGACCCAGTACTTC
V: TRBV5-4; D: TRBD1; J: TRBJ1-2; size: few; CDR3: CASSRDRDGYTF; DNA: TGTGCCAGCAGCAGGGACAGGGATGGCTACACCTTC
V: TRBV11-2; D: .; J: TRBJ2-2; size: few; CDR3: CASSPPQVTGELFF; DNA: TGTGCCAGCAGCCCCCCCCAGGTTACCGGGGAGCTGTTTTTT
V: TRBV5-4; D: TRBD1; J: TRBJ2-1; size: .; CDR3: CASTQQGYNEQFF; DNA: TGTGCCAGCACTCAACAGGGGTACAATGAGCAGTTCTTC
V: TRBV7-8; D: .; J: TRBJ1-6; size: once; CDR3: CASSRREQGWSPLHF; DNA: TGTGCCAGCAGCCGCCGGGAGCAGGGATGGTCACCCCTCCACTTT
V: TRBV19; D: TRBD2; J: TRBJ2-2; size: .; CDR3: CASSIGLAGGTNTGELFF; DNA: TGTGCCAGTAGTATCGGGCTAGCGGGAGGTACGAACACCGGGGAGCTGTTTTTT
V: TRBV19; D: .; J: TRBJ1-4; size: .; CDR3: CASSPGVWTNEKLFF; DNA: TGTGCCAGTAGTCCAGGGGTGTGGACTAATGAAAAACTGTTTTTT
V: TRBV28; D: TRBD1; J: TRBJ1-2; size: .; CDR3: CASSLEIFQGAGGYTF; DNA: TGTGCCAGCAGTTTAGAGATTTTCCAGGGGGCAGGGGGCTACACCTTC
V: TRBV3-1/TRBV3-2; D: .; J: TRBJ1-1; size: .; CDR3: CASSQDGWNTEAFF; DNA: TGTGCCAGCAGCCAAGACGGGTGGAACACTGAAGCTTTCTTT
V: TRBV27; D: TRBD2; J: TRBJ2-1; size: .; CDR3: CASTPGLARSYNEQFF; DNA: TGTGCCAGCACCCCGGGACTAGCGCGTTCCTACAATGAGCAGTTCTTC
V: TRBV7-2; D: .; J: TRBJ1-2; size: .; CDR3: CASNPAQGFYDGYTF; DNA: TGTGCCAGCAACCCAGCCCAGGGTTTTTACGATGGCTACACCTTC
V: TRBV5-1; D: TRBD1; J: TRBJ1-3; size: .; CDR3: CASSLQGGAGNTIYF; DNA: TGCGCCAGCAGCCTACAGGGGGGAGCTGGAAACACCATATATTTT
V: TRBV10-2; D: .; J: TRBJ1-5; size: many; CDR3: CASSESGGQQTQHF; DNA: TGCGCCAGCAGTGAGTCGGGGGGTCAGCAGACCCAGCATTTT
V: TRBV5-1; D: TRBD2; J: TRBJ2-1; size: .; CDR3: CASSLQASGSYNEQFF; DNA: TGCGCCAGCAGCTTGCAGGCTAGCGGGTCCTACAATGAGCAGTTCTTC
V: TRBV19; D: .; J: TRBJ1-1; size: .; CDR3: CASSRAGQTEAFF; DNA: TGTGCCAGTAGTAGGGCAGGCCAAACTGAAGCTTTCTTT